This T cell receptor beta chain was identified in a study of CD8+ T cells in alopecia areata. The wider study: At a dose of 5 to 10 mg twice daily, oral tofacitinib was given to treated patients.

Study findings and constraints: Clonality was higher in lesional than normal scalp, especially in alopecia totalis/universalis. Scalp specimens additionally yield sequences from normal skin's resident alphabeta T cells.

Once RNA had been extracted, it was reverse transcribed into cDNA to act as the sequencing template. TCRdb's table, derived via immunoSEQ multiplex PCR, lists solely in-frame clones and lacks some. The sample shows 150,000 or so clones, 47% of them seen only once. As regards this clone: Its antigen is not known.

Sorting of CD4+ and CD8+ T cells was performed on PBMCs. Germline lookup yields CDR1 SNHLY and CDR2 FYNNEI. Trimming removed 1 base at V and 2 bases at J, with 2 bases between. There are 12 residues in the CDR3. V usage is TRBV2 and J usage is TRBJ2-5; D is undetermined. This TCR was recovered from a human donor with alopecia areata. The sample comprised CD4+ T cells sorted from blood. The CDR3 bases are TGTGCCAGCAGTGAAGGACAAGAGACCCAGTACTTC. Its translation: CASSEGQETQYF.